This record concerns one T cell receptor (beta chain) sequence. Its antigen is unidentified. These data belong to a study of T cell responses to AZD1222 COVID-19 vaccine. Points from the study as a whole: Repertoires were sampled only after the peak T cell response. Only five or six AZD1222 recipients were seropositive at baseline. Females outnumbered males among donors, who were mostly white British; clonal diversity was possibly underestimated. Spike-specific TCR breadth and depth grew following two AZD1222 doses.

The CDR3 is 13 amino acids. Trimming removed 3 bases from V and 4 bases from J, with 9 bases in between. Germline V lookup: CDR1 SGHTA, CDR2 FQGNSA. Assay: immunoSEQ multiplex PCR; the TCRdb copy retains only in-frame clones and omits some. The sample lists more than 95,000 clones, 75% to 90% occurring once. The source of this sequence is an adult in good health. Sequences were derived from peripheral blood, sampled on day 0 of MenACWY control vaccination. V and J are TRBV7-2 and TRBJ1-1; D unclear. CDR3 amino acids: CASSFIWGTEAFF. Here the CDR3 DNA reads TGTGCCAGCAGCTTTATATGGGGCACTGAAGCTTTCTTT.